This TCR beta chain came from a study of blood T cell repertoires in COVID-19. Sequencing was performed with immunoSEQ multiplex PCR; in TCRdb, only in-frame clones are kept and a portion is missing. Of under 200,000 clones detected, approximately 81% appear once; the ten largest clones hold over 5%. The CDR3 totals 15 residues. Germline lookup yields CDR1 SGDLS and CDR2 YYNGEE. V shed 0 bases and J 6 bases; nucleotides not matched to a gene: 7. The rearrangement joins TRBV9 to TRBJ2-3; TRBD1 matches at 7 bases. This receptor was obtained from a woman aged 45 to 65 with COVID-19, enrolled during active disease. Sequencing used peripheral blood. The CDR3 loop reads CASSVEGQFVDTQYF. The CDR3 DNA reads as TGTGCCAGCAGCGTAGAGGGACAGTTCGTTGATACGCAGTATTTT.